Presented here are 14 T cell receptor beta chains from one specimen sequenced in a study of blood T cell repertoires in COVID-19. The protocol was immunoSEQ multiplex PCR, while the TCRdb copy is restricted to in-frame clones and leaves out a portion. The sample includes over 250,000 clones, roughly 90% seen only once; the top ten take 2% to 3%. Sequencing was carried out using PBMCs or T cells enriched from blood (not recorded which). Every receptor here comes from a man in his fifties or sixties who had recovered from COVID-19.

V is TRBV27 and J is TRBJ2-7; D is undetermined. Germline V gene lookup returns CDR1 MNHEY and CDR2 SMNVEV (reference sequence). Trimming stripped 1 base from V and 1 base from J, with 11 bases between. This CDR3 is built from 15 residues. The CDR3 bases are TGTGCCAGCAGTTTATTCGCCCAGATTTCCTACGAGCAGTACTTC. It is translated as CASSLFAQISYEQYF.

The chain links TRBV25-1 to TRBJ1-2; TRBD1 aligns across 10 bases. Per germline, CDR1 MGHDK and CDR2 SYGVNS. This CDR3 is 14 amino acids long. Trimming at V came to 4 bases and at J to 5 bases, leaving 4 bases not matched to a gene. CDR3 in DNA: TGTGCCAGCAGTGGCGGGACAGGGGAGTATGGCTACACCTTC. It yields the protein CASSGGTGEYGYTF.

The chain uses TRBV6-5 and TRBJ1-2; 7 bases fit TRBD1. Germline-derived CDR1 and CDR2 are MNHEY and SVGAGI. This CDR3 spans 14 amino acids. V shed 5 bases and J 8 bases; nucleotides not matched to a gene: 11. DNA of the CDR3: TGTGCCAGCAGTCATCAGGACAGGACCGGGGGCTACACCTTC. Translating it yields CASSHQDRTGGYTF.

The genes are TRBV5-8 and TRBJ2-2; weak D call: TRBD1 (5 bases). Germline CDR1 is SGHTS and CDR2 is YDEGEE. The V and J ends lost 7 bases and 1 base respectively, with 17 bases between them. The CDR3 has 16 residues. CDR3 nucleotides: TGTGCCAGCGGTTTACTAACTGGACAGAACACCGGGGAGCTGTTTTTT. Amino acids: CASGLLTGQNTGELFF.

The rearrangement links TRBV5-6 to TRBJ2-1, with a possible D match to TRBD1 (5 bases). The CDR3 consists of 17 residues. V was cut by 5 bases and J by 5 bases, with 23 bases left in between. CDR1 and CDR2 from the germline V gene are SGHDT and YYEEEE. The CDR3 protein is CASSQTSGWLRDNEQFF. The CDR3 DNA reads TGTGCCAGCAGTCAAACCTCAGGGTGGCTACGGGACAATGAGCAGTTCTTC. Using reference TRBV5-6 and TRBJ2-1 for the parts outside the CDR3, the full variable domain is DAGVTQSPTHLIKTRGQQVTLRCSPKSGHDTVSWYQQALGQGPQFIFQYYEEEERQRGNFPDRFSGHQFPNYSSELNVNALLLGDSALYLCASSQTSGWLRDNEQFFGPGTRLTVL.

The chain couples TRBV18 to TRBJ1-3; 8 positions match TRBD1. The ends lost 3 bases at V and 2 bases at J; junction bases unmatched: 6. Per germline, CDR1 KGHSH and CDR2 LQKENI. The CDR3 extends over 16 amino acids. DNA for the CDR3: TGTGCCAGCTCACCTACCCGGACAGGGACTGGAAACACCATATATTTT. Translated, it gives CASSPTRTGTGNTIYF.

The gene calls are TRBV5-6 and TRBJ1-1; the D gene is possibly TRBD1 (6 bases). The CDR3 has 14 amino acids. Germline V gives CDR1 SGHDT, CDR2 YYEEEE. Trimming pared 3 bases from V and 1 base from J, leaving 10 bases between. CDR3 sequence reads: CASSYGTPNTEAFF. As DNA, the CDR3 is TGTGCCAGCAGCTACGGGACACCGAACACTGAAGCTTTCTTT.

The chain carries TRBV11-2 and TRBJ1-2; D call uncertain. This CDR3 has 17 residues. The V end lost 0 bases, the J end lost 1 base, and 15 bases lay between the germline ends. The germline CDR1 and CDR2 sequences are SGHAT and FQNNGV. CDR3 DNA sequence: TGTGCCAGCAGCTTAGATAACGCGGGTTGGGGTAACTATGGCTACACCTTC. Translating it yields CASSLDNAGWGNYGYTF.

V gene TRBV27 combines with J gene TRBJ2-7; TRBD1 matches 8 bases. Germline assignment: CDR1 MNHEY and CDR2 SMNVEV (reference sequence). V lost 1 base and J lost 5; bases outside the gene matches: 4. This CDR3 contains 14 residues. CDR3 residues: CASSLWTGFDEQYF. CDR3 in DNA: TGTGCCAGCAGTTTATGGACAGGGTTCGACGAGCAGTACTTC.

The V gene is TRBV10-3, the J gene TRBJ1-2, with TRBD1 identical over 7 bases. The germline gives CDR1 ENHRY, CDR2 SYGVKD. V shed 0 bases, J shed 6 bases, and the junction held 10 bases outside the gene matches. The CDR3 consists of 16 residues. CDR3 sequence reads: CAISESGQGVGHGYTF. The CDR3, as DNA: TGTGCCATCAGTGAGTCGGGTCAGGGGGTCGGCCATGGCTACACCTTC.

The chain combines TRBV29-1 with TRBJ1-3; TRBD1 agrees at 9 bases. The ends lost 7 bases at V and 3 bases at J; junction bases unmatched: 10. Per the germline V gene, CDR1 is SQVTM and CDR2 is ANQGSEA. This CDR3 contains 15 residues. The chain's CDR3 is CSASTGTGFGNTIYF. The CDR3 DNA sequence: TGCAGCGCATCCACCGGGACAGGGTTTGGAAACACCATATATTTT.

This clone has only one observation. The rearrangement joins TRBV5-1 to TRBJ1-1, with 8 nucleotides matching TRBD1. CDR1 is SGHRS, CDR2 YFSETQ, per germline. V lost 1 base and J lost 6; bases outside the gene matches: 5. The CDR3 is 14 amino acids. The CDR3 bases are TGCGCCAGCAGCTTGCGGCAGGGGGCCTCTGAAGCTTTCTTT. It is translated as CASSLRQGASEAFF. The full variable domain, rest sourced from reference TRBV5-1 and TRBJ1-1, is KAGVTQTPRYLIKTRGQQVTLSCSPISGHRSVSWYQQTPGQGLQFLFEYFSETQRNKGNFPGRFSGRQFSNSRSEMNVSTLELGDSALYLCASSLRQGASEAFFGQGTRLTVV.

This clone was recorded only once. The chain links TRBV7-9 to TRBJ2-7; TRBD2 agrees at 15 bases. Germline assignment: CDR1 SEHNR and CDR2 FQNEAQ (reference sequence). The CDR3 sequence is 19 residues long. Losses at the gene ends were 5 bases for V and 2 bases for J; bases not matched to a gene: 13. The CDR3 bases are TGTGCCAGCAGCCCGAGAGGCGGGACTAGCGGGAGGTCCCCCTACGAGCAGTACTTC. It codes for CASSPRGGTSGRSPYEQYF.

This chain joins TRBV11-3 and TRBJ2-7, with 8 nucleotides matching TRBD1. V trimming: 4 bases; J trimming: 3 bases; junction bases outside the gene matches: 11. The CDR3 loop spans 16 amino acids. Germline V lookup: CDR1 SGHNT, CDR2 YENEEA. The CDR3 loop is CASSSQGDKRIYEQYF. Written as DNA, the CDR3 is TGTGCCAGCAGCTCACAGGGGGACAAACGAATCTACGAGCAGTACTTC.